This T cell receptor beta chain came from a study of blood T cell repertoires in COVID-19. Across the whole study: COVID-19 samples from acute and convalescent phases originated in the United States, Italy and Spain. From T cells, B-cell-depleted T cells, or PBMCs came the material, which was cDNA or gDNA.

This clone is a singleton in its sample. V was trimmed by 4 bases and J by 5 bases, leaving 18 bases between them. CDR1 is SGHDT, CDR2 YYEEEE, per germline. The CDR3 runs 15 residues. In the source study's methods: Using reference gene primer amplification, nucleated cell counts were estimated. Only in-frame clones appear in the TCRdb table, and some are missing; sequencing was by immunoSEQ multiplex PCR. Clone size and the V and J calls come from that table; the DNA yielded D and trimming. The sample comprises roughly 120,000 clones, about 80% of which are singletons, and over 6% rests with the top ten.

Material for sequencing was peripheral blood. The clonotype was recovered from a man aged 65-85 years with active or convalescent COVID-19. J is TRBJ2-5 and V is TRBV5-6, with TRBD1 as a possible D gene (6 bases). CDR3 protein: CASSPLQGLWETQYF. CDR3 DNA: TGTGCCAGCAGCCCGTTACAGGGATTGTGGGAGACCCAGTACTTC.